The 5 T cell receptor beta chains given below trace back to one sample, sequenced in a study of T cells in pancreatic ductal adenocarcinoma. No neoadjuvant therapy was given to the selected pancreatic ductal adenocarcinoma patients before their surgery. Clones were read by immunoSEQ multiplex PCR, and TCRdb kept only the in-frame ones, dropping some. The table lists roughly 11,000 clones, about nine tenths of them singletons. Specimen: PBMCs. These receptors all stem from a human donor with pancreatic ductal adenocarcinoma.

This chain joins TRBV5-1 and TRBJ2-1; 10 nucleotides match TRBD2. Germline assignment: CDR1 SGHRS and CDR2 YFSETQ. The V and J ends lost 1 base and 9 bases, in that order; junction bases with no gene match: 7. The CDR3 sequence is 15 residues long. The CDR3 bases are TGCGCCAGCAGCTTGTCCCTAGCGGGGGAGGGTGAGCAGTTCTTC. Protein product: CASSLSLAGEGEQFF.

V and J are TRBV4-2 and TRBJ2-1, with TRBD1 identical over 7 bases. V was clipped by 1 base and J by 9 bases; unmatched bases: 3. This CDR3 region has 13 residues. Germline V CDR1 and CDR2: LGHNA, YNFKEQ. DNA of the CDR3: TGTGCCAGCAGCCAAGCTGCAGGGGGTGAGCAGTTCTTC. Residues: CASSQAAGGEQFF.

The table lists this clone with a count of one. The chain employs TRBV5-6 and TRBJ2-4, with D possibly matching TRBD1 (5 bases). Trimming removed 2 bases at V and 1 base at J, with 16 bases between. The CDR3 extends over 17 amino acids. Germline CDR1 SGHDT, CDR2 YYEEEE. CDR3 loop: CASSFMPLGAAKNIQYF. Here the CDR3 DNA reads TGTGCCAGCAGCTTTATGCCCTTAGGGGCGGCCAAAAACATTCAGTACTTC.

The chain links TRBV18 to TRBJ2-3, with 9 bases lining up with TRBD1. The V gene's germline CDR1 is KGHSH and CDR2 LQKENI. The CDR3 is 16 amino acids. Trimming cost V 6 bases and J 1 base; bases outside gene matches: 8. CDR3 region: CASSQTGGTGTDTQYF. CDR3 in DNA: TGTGCCAGCTCGCAGACAGGGGGGACGGGCACAGATACGCAGTATTTT.

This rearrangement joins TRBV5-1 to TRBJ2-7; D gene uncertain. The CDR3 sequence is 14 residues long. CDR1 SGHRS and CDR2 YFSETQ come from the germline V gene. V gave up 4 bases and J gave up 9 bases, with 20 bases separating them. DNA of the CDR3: TGCGCCAGCAGCCCTGGAACCGGGTCCCTGGGGCAGTACTTC. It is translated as CASSPGTGSLGQYF.